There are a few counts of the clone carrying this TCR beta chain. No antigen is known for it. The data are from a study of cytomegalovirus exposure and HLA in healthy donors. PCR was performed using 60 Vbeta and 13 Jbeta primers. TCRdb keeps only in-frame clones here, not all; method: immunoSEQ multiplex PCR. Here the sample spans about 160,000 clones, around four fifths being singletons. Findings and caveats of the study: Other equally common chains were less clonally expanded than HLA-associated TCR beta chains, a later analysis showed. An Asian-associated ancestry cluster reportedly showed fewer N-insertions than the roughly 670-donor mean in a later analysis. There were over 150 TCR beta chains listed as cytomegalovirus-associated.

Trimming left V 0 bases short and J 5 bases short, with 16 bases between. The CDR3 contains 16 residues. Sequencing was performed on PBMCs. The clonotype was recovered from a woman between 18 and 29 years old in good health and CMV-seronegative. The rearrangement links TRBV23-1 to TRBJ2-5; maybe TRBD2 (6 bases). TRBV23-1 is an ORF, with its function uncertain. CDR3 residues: CASSQSVTSGAETQYF. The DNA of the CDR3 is TGCGCCAGCAGTCAATCCGTTACGTCGGGAGCGGAGACCCAGTACTTC.